One T cell receptor beta chain is described in this entry. The specificity of this receptor is unknown. No per-base quality is available; no much larger clone lies one base away. The data derive from a study of cytomegalovirus exposure and HLA in healthy donors (dated by TCRdb to about 2017). General notes on the study: An earlier analysis of fewer than 750 of the donors reported approximately 300 Gb of sequence data and 95 million to 140 million unique TCR beta sequences obtained from about 170 million T cells. An earlier analysis of approximately 580 of the donors used high-throughput TCR beta sequencing to judge whether each TCR beta V gene segment behaved as functional or pseudogenic. A later genetic analysis took genome-wide SNP genotypes for about three fifths of the 666 donors and used that subset as a discovery cohort. Rather than drawing on any new phenotypic data, the later analysis identified candidate immune exposures from TCR beta sequences and the way those sequences occurred across donors. Among the roughly 380 genotyped donors, under 90% belonged to the genetic ancestry cluster associated with self-reported Caucasian donors. A separate validation cohort of roughly 110 different subjects was used in addition to the approximately 640-subject first cohort. Donor age, sex, ethnicity and CMV serostatus were compiled alongside the repertoire data. The number of typed donors differed by locus: about 629-630 for A, B, C, DRB1 and DQB1; 500 to 550 for DQA1; over 600 for DPA1; and around 490 for DPB1. The study used immunosequencing to profile the T cell repertoires of 600 to 850 subjects and linked those repertoires to cytomegalovirus serostatus. On average, about 200,000 unique TCR beta nucleotide sequences were sequenced per donor among some 430 genotyped donors of the cohort, with 15% to 20% of those sequences being non-productive. Every repertoire in the discovery cohort had been generated on one and the same sequencing platform. Roughly five DR-DQ haplotypes were treated as single units for association and clustering because of strong linkage in the cohort. Class I and class II HLA loci were covered by the typing at four-digit resolution. To study patterns of TCR occurrence, a later analysis re-analyzed previously published TCR beta repertoires from hundreds of donors and added high-resolution HLA genotyping. Roughly 290 gigabases of sequencing data and around 80 million unique TCR sequences made up an early release that covered over 550 HLA-typed donors. The aim of the study was to test whether cataloging public T cell receptors could identify signatures of past pathogen exposure. High-throughput TCR immunosequencing, statistical association of individual TCRs with disease status, and machine learning were combined to predict cytomegalovirus infection status.

From a lookup of the germline V gene, CDR1 and CDR2 are SNHLY and FYNNEI. V is clipped by 4 bases and J by 12 bases, and the sequence between their germline boundaries is 21 bases long. The CDR3 runs 15 residues from the cysteine to the phenylalanine. CDR3 DNA is the only sequence kept; it has 45 bases, read in frame from the first base. Libraries were made using the immunoSEQ multiplex PCR assay. For the multiplex PCR, a mixture combining 60 forward primers for TCR Vbeta segments and 13 reverse primers for TCR Jbeta segments was used. Amplification of the CDR3 region of rearranged TCR beta genes was performed with a multiplex PCR assay on genomic DNA. The Illumina HiSeq System was used to sequence the amplified TCR beta libraries as 87-base-pair reads. In the original analysis: A later analysis tallied around 82 million unique TCR beta chains across the 666 repertoires, and about 12 million of those chains were shared by two or more donors. Raw reads were error-corrected and collapsed into unique sequences with a nearest-neighbor algorithm that merged closely related sequences to remove PCR and sequencing errors. V, D and J gene segments were assigned by aligning CDR3 sequences to IMGT reference sequences. For a sequence to be retained, a match of at least six nucleotides was required to both a V gene segment and a J gene segment. Rearrangements were called productive when the CDR3 lacked stop codons and stayed in frame with V and J; all others were non-productive. CDR3 was defined according to IMGT convention as the region running from the second conserved V-encoded cysteine to the conserved J-encoded phenylalanine. Sequences without an unambiguous match to a single V gene segment were excluded from the earlier analysis of approximately 560 of the donors. An earlier analysis of several hundred of the donors called V segments functional above 56.7% productive rearrangements and segregating when the between-donor standard deviation exceeded 5%. A statistical classification framework was developed to diagnose cytomegalovirus status using the catalog of TCR beta chain sequences. In a later analysis, V and J genes were assigned by comparing TCR nucleotide sequences against IMGT/GENE-DB human TR gene sequences. A later analysis assigned CDR3 sequences and most-parsimonious VDJ recombination scenarios with the TCRdist pipeline. In a later analysis, every TCR beta chain was defined by the combination of its CDR3 amino acid sequence and its V-gene family, and reads without a unique V-gene family were dropped. In a later analysis, around 650 highly shared, low-generation-probability nucleotide sequences were removed to address suspected cross-contamination and a sequencing artifact. In a later analysis, a clonal expansion index for each public chain was calculated from normalized within-repertoire ranks of inferred template counts. A later analysis computed generation probabilities with a VDJ recombination model fitted to out-of-frame rearrangements, and checked the results against IGoR. A later analysis scored TCR-TCR, TCR-HLA and TCR-CMV co-occurrence with hypergeometric tests, applying a repertoire-size bias correction to TCR pairs. False discovery rates were estimated in a later analysis by permuting HLA or CMV assignments 20 times. In a later analysis, co-occurring TCRs were grouped using DBSCAN, and TCRdist sequence similarity was added for clustering within HLA-allele-positive subsets. Repertoires with fewer than 30,000 or more than 120,000 public chains were left out of co-occurrence clustering, as were five repertoires with anomalous nucleotide sharing. The clones in this table, taken by TCRdb from immuneACCESS, are in-frame only. Not every clone is retained; where verified, under half of the shortfall comes from an unresolved V gene, and the cause of the rest is unknown. The D gene and trimming were derived from the DNA, and the V and J assignments and clone size from that table. This sample gives 80,000 to 130,000 clones in total; around three quarters of them show up just once. Clones ranked in the top ten supply approximately 4.2% of the sample.

Overall study results and their limits: In both the original and validation cohorts, the classifier was reported to diagnose cytomegalovirus status with high specificity and sensitivity. Correlated functional status among segregating V segments might be attributable to linkage disequilibrium, but an unknown experimental factor could not be ruled out. In a later analysis, around 17,000 TCR beta sequences were associated with specific HLA alleles at a false discovery rate of 0.05. In a later analysis, the rate of TCR association differed among HLA loci, with DRB1 alleles having the most associated TCRs and HLA-C alleles having the fewest. Because counts were too low, some 17 rarely observed V segments, including chromosome 9 orphons, were left out of the earlier analysis of over 550 of the donors. In a later analysis, most CMV-associated TCR beta chains were found to appear HLA-restricted, with HLA associations seemingly driven largely by CMV exposure. An association between a missense DCLRE1C variant and V-gene and J-gene trimming of TCR beta chains was found in a later genetic analysis and replicated in an independent cohort. The authors suggested that the approach could potentially be extended to other disease states and immunological phenotypes. In a later analysis, HLA-associated TCR beta chains showed more clonal expansion and lower generation probabilities than non-associated chains that were equally common. Assigning TCR associations to individual alleles was difficult when HLA alleles, especially DR and DQ, strongly co-occurred. The sequencing pipeline was judged likely to have produced a cluster of highly shared sequence variants as a technical artifact. This cohort had only TCR beta chains sequenced, and the lack of alpha or paired-chain data limited which features could be detected. Most TCR sequences were seen in very few donors, while some public TCRs were found in many individuals. Because some donors lacked HLA typing at each locus, the association tests relied only on the typed subset. In vitro tests confirmed that a few of the cytomegalovirus-associated TCR beta chains recognize cytomegalovirus antigens. The study listed 164 TCR beta chains as associated with cytomegalovirus. In an earlier analysis of fewer than 750 of the donors, most TCR beta V segments were observed in productive rearrangements about 90% or about 30% of the time, broadly matching IMGT annotations. According to a later genetic analysis, donors in an Asian-associated ancestry cluster had fewer N-insertions in productive TCRs than the approximately 710-donor mean. According to a later analysis, parvovirus B19, influenza, CMV and Epstein-Barr virus appeared linked to several top co-occurrence clusters. Some IMGT-functional V segments, including TRBV6-2 and TRBV6-3, could not be told apart with the 87-base-pair reads, so those segments were excluded. The only immune exposure information available for the cohort was CMV serostatus. A further reported finding was that TCR beta sequences accurately predicted the HLA-A and HLA-B alleles for most subjects in the first cohort. The presence/absence analyses assumed that sequencing depth was roughly uniform across donors, and that assumption may not be true.

In total, roughly 710 healthy bone marrow donors made up the cohort. All cohort members were sampled while nominally healthy, although unrecorded immune exposures were likely present. The donor was CMV seropositive and was included in the group of 300 or so seropositive cohort members. A peripheral blood sample was provided by each donor, and peripheral blood mononuclear cells were used for TCR beta sequencing. Genomic DNA was extracted from the blood cell samples with the Qiagen DNeasy Blood Extraction Kit. The sequence links TRBV2 to TRBJ1-4; the best D guess is TRBD1, with 6 bases matching. The sequenced sample was PBMCs. The TCR was taken from a female donor in good health and CMV-seropositive. The CDR3 is CASSGGGRTLGELFF. Read as DNA, the sequence is TGTGCCAGCAGTGGGGGGGGCCGGACCCTTGGGGAACTGTTTTTT.